This T cell receptor (beta chain) was sequenced during a study of blood T cells in healthy people across ages. The V end was cut by 3 bases, the J end by 5 bases, with 23 bases between. This CDR3 region has 17 residues. The germline CDR1 and CDR2 sequences are SQVTM and ANQGSEA. For the second PCR, which ran for 7 to 11 cycles, a sample-barcoded 5' primer and a J-beta primer mix were used. TCRdb reprocessed the 5' RACE reads via MiXCR and lists one record per CDR3 protein. The data show roughly 800,000 distinct CDR3 sequences, under 40% seen once. A remark on this clonotype: Antigen: not known.

Whole-study results and caveats: Roughly linear declines in TCR beta diversity per million T cells occurred with age.

Sequenced: blood. The rearrangement joins TRBV29-1 to TRBJ2-1; D might be TRBD1 (7 bases). This clonotype was obtained from a man in his late teens or twenties in good health. The CDR3 DNA follows: TGCAGCGTTGAGAGGGCCACCCGACAGGGAGGCCACAATGAGCAGTTCTTC. This gives the protein CSVERATRQGGHNEQFF.